This T cell receptor (beta chain) was identified in a study of radiation and T cells in renal cell carcinoma. Assay used: immunoSEQ multiplex PCR; TCRdb lists only in-frame clones, some missing. The data show fewer than 200,000 clones, about 88% seen once. Time point noted: blood 4 weeks post-SBRT, at nephrectomy. As to treatment: 15 Gy SBRT to primary tumor, nephrectomy 4 weeks later. The ends lost 4 bases at V and 4 bases at J; junction bases unmatched: 8. From germline, CDR1 is SGHDT and CDR2 YYEEEE. The CDR3 totals 15 residues. Notes on the study in general: From baseline, blood top tumor clonotypes peaked at 2 weeks post-radiation.

On this clone: What it recognizes is unknown.

The chain is built from TRBV5-6 and TRBJ1-1, with 9 bases aligning to TRBD1. The specimen comprised blood, sampled from a patient whose treatment included radiotherapy and nephrectomy. The TCR sequence derives from a woman aged 50 to 60 with renal cell carcinoma. CDR3 coding DNA: TGTGCCAGCAGCCCCGGGACAGGGATGGCCACTGAAGCTTTCTTT. Its protein is CASSPGTGMATEAFF.